These T cell receptor beta chains were read from a single sample in a study of T cell responses to AZD1222 COVID-19 vaccine. Only in-frame clones appear in the TCRdb table, and some are missing; sequencing was by immunoSEQ multiplex PCR. Here the sample spans some 140,000 clones, around 90% being singletons. The sample was peripheral blood, taken on day 0 of AZD1222 vaccination. Source of these receptors: an adult in good health. CDR3s include the opening cysteine and the closing phenylalanine or tryptophan. D genes are given only for firm matches. Rows may omit the clone size; those that give it use once, few, many or a size class.

-	TRBV9	TRBJ1-1	TRBD1	CASSVGTGSTEAFF	TGTGCCAGCAGCGTAGGGACAGGGAGCACTGAAGCTTTCTTT
-	TRBV7-2	TRBJ1-2	-	CASSLDEARGEIGGYTF	TGTGCCAGCAGCTTAGACGAAGCCAGGGGAGAGATCGGTGGCTACACCTTC
-	TRBV18	TRBJ1-1	TRBD1	CASSPRTGGLAEAFF	TGTGCCAGCTCACCCAGGACAGGGGGGCTTGCGGAAGCTTTCTTT
-	TRBV9	TRBJ2-3	-	CASSLGDTDTQYF	TGTGCCAGCAGCTTGGGGGACACAGATACGCAGTATTTT
-	TRBV9	TRBJ1-2	-	CASSVAGNYGYTF	TGTGCCAGCAGCGTGGCGGGGAACTATGGCTACACCTTC
-	TRBV10-3	TRBJ1-1	-	CAITTGTPEAFF	TGTGCCATCACCACCGGGACACCTGAAGCTTTCTTT
few	TRBV30	TRBJ2-7	TRBD1	CASERTGGNEQYF	TGTGCCTCGGAAAGGACAGGGGGGAACGAGCAGTACTTC
once	TRBV2	TRBJ1-5	TRBD1	CASMDRLGQPQHF	TGTGCCAGCATGGACAGGCTCGGGCAGCCCCAGCATTTT
-	TRBV3-1/TRBV3-2	TRBJ1-2	-	CASSQGVGGRYGYTF	TGTGCCAGCAGCCAAGGTGTAGGGGGAAGGTATGGCTACACCTTC
-	TRBV2	TRBJ2-3	TRBD2	CASQLAGGPVTQYF	TGTGCCAGCCAACTAGCGGGGGGCCCTGTTACGCAGTATTTT
once	TRBV14	TRBJ1-1	-	CASGRGTTEAFF	TGTGCCAGCGGCAGGGGTACCACTGAAGCTTTCTTT
-	TRBV3-1/TRBV3-2	TRBJ2-3	-	CASSQDHTGTDTQYF	TGTGCCAGCAGCCAAGATCACACTGGCACAGATACGCAGTATTTT
-	TRBV29-1	TRBJ2-7	-	CSTGSGDEQYF	TGCAGCACCGGGAGTGGGGACGAGCAGTACTTC
-	TRBV30	TRBJ1-1	-	CAWSRTVYEAFF	TGTGCCTGGAGCCGGACAGTTTATGAAGCTTTCTTT
few	TRBV12-3/TRBV12-4	TRBJ2-7	-	CASNRDTEYEQYF	TGTGCCAGCAACCGGGACACCGAATACGAGCAGTACTTC
-	TRBV4-1	TRBJ1-4	-	CASSQVSGLTNEKLFF	TGCGCCAGCAGCCAAGTCTCTGGCCTCACTAATGAAAAACTGTTTTTT